The rows below give T cell receptor beta chains drawn from one sample of a study of graft-versus-host responses after intestinal transplantation. Data came from immunoSEQ multiplex PCR; TCRdb stores just in-frame clones and leaves some out. The profile shows 15,000 to 20,000 clones, roughly 80% of them singletons. The sample in question was ileum tissue, obtained 17 days after transplant. The receptors come from a human patient who received an intestinal transplant, so some T cells may come from the graft donor. Each CDR3 is given without its conserved first and last residue. Fields, in order: V gene, J gene, clone size, CDR3 protein. Expanded clones get a size class; other rows say once, few or many, or leave the size out.

v_gene: TRBV5-5
j_gene: TRBJ1-5
abundance: .
CDR3aa: ASSLEGWGNQPQH

v_gene: TRBV30
j_gene: TRBJ2-1
abundance: .
CDR3aa: AWRAKLGIGTYNEQF

v_gene: TRBV18
j_gene: TRBJ1-5
abundance: .
CDR3aa: ASSPPPGRSQPQH

v_gene: TRBV10-3
j_gene: TRBJ1-2
abundance: once
CDR3aa: AISEEEGTGAAYGYT

v_gene: TRBV9
j_gene: TRBJ2-1
abundance: .
CDR3aa: ASNPGQGWIDEQF

v_gene: TRBV6-5
j_gene: TRBJ2-7
abundance: few
CDR3aa: ASRGRARVYEQY

v_gene: TRBV2
j_gene: TRBJ2-3
abundance: few
CDR3aa: ASNGDHGDTQY

v_gene: TRBV7-2
j_gene: TRBJ1-2
abundance: .
CDR3aa: ASRDRPGQGPENYGYT

v_gene: TRBV6-5
j_gene: TRBJ2-6
abundance: .
CDR3aa: ATKGSGANVLT

v_gene: TRBV5-6
j_gene: TRBJ2-7
abundance: .
CDR3aa: ASSLEVLSGRGSEQY

v_gene: TRBV28
j_gene: TRBJ2-3
abundance: once
CDR3aa: ASSSRGDTQY

v_gene: TRBV7-3
j_gene: TRBJ1-5
abundance: once
CDR3aa: ASSLTEARGGSDNQPQH

v_gene: TRBV28
j_gene: TRBJ1-2
abundance: once
CDR3aa: ACSRRTDYGYT

v_gene: TRBV7-9
j_gene: TRBJ1-6
abundance: once
CDR3aa: ASSSTGTGVSPLH

v_gene: TRBV5-1
j_gene: TRBJ2-7
abundance: .
CDR3aa: ASSPGPRVTKNKREQY

v_gene: TRBV4-3
j_gene: TRBJ2-1
abundance: .
CDR3aa: ASSQDSDDEQF

v_gene: TRBV18
j_gene: TRBJ2-7
abundance: .
CDR3aa: ASSPRRLYEQY